This is a list of T cell receptor beta chains from one sample in a study of blood T cells in healthy people across ages. TCRdb reprocessed the 5' RACE reads with MiXCR, giving one entry per CDR3 protein. The sample has approximately 800,000 distinct CDR3 sequences, approximately 24% seen once; the top ten hold about 2.9%. These sequences were also reported in another study, on T cells of mothers and their children.

The sample consisted of blood. The receptors were gathered from a boy aged 10-17 years in good health. The CDR3 runs from the conserved cysteine through the conserved F or W. The D gene is left open where the match is weak. Clone size, where shown, is once, few, many, or a class for clones that have expanded.

-,TRBJ1-2,few,TRBV6-5,TGTGCCAGCAGTTACGATAGAGCTAACTATGGCTACACCTTC,CASSYDRANYGYTF
TRBD1,TRBJ1-4,-,TRBV27,TGTGCCAGCAGTCCGAGAGGGGGCTACGAAAAACTGTTTTTT,CASSPRGGYEKLFF
TRBD2,TRBJ2-7,few,TRBV6-1,TGTGCCAGCAGACGGGACGGGAGGACCTACGAGCAGTACTTC,CASRRDGRTYEQYF
-,TRBJ2-4,-,TRBV15,TGTGCCACCAGCAGGCGGGGCGGGGCCCTAAAAAACATTCAGTACTTC,CATSRRGGALKNIQYF
-,TRBJ2-5,-,TRBV6-5,TGTGCCAGCAGTTACTCGAGACACCAAGAGACCCAGTACTTC,CASSYSRHQETQYF
TRBD1,TRBJ2-7,many,TRBV10-1,TGCGCCAGCAGTGAGTCGCAGGGACAGCCCTACGAGCAGTACTTC,CASSESQGQPYEQYF
TRBD1,TRBJ2-5,few,TRBV7-9,TGTGCCAGCAGCTCGCCTGCCGGGACAGGGGAGGCGACCCAGCACTTC,CASSSPAGTGEATQHF
-,TRBJ2-3,-,TRBV5-1,TGCGCCAGCAGCGGGGGGCCATCTAGCACAGATACGCAGTATTTT,CASSGGPSSTDTQYF
TRBD1,TRBJ2-1,few,TRBV18,TGTGCCAGCTCCCGCGGACAGGGGGCGAACAATGAGCAGTTCTTC,CASSRGQGANNEQFF
-,TRBJ1-1,-,TRBV15,TGTGCCACCAGCAGAGACCGGCAGGTAAACACTGAAGCTCTCTTT,CATSRDRQVNTEALF
TRBD2,TRBJ2-1,-,TRBV7-3,TGTGCCAGCAGCTTTGGAGCGGGGGGGCTCAATGAGCAGTTCTTC,CASSFGAGGLNEQFF
TRBD1,TRBJ2-5,-,TRBV27,TGTGCCAGCAGCTTGTTAGGGACAGGGGGCTTTCGAGAGACCCAGTACTTC,CASSLLGTGGFRETQYF
-,TRBJ1-2,-,TRBV3-1,TGTGCCAGCAGCCATGACAGCTCCTATGGCTACACCTTC,CASSHDSSYGYTF
TRBD1,TRBJ1-5,once,TRBV2,TGTGCCAGCAGTCTCGGACAGGGGCCGAGGAGCAGTCAGCCCCAGCATTTT,CASSLGQGPRSSQPQHF
-,TRBJ2-1,-,TRBV21-1,TGTGCCAGCAGCAAAGCGCAGGGTCCGGAATGGAATGAGCAGTTCTTC,CASSKAQGPEWNEQFF
TRBD1,TRBJ1-2,-,TRBV29-1,TGCAGCGCCCAGACTGCGGCGGGACAGGGGGCATTGGGCTACACCTTC,CSAQTAAGQGALGYTF
-,TRBJ2-7,few,TRBV12-3/TRBV12-4,TGTGCCAGCAGTTTCCGGGGGTGGAAGTCCTACGAGCAGTACTTC,CASSFRGWKSYEQYF
TRBD1,TRBJ2-7,-,TRBV11-2,TGTGCCAGCAGACTCTTCGGACAGGGGAAAACCTACGAGCAGTACTTC,CASRLFGQGKTYEQYF
-,TRBJ1-4,few,TRBV5-5,TGTGCCAGCAGCCTCCCCCGGGGCGTTAATGAAAAACTGTTTTTT,CASSLPRGVNEKLFF
-,TRBJ2-7,-,TRBV6-5,TGTGCCAGCAGTTACGGGATCCCCTACGAGCAGTACTTC,CASSYGIPYEQYF
TRBD1,TRBJ1-2,few,TRBV5-5,TGTGCCAGCAGCTGGGACAGGGGCTACTATGGCTACACCTTC,CASSWDRGYYGYTF
TRBD2,TRBJ2-1,few,TRBV11-2,TGTGCCAGCAGCTTAGGGTGGACTAGCGGGGGGGTGGGCAATGAGCAGTTCTTC,CASSLGWTSGGVGNEQFF
-,TRBJ1-4,few,TRBV20-1,TGCAGTGGTGCAACTAATGAAAAACTGTTTTTT,CSGATNEKLFF
TRBD1,TRBJ1-3,few,TRBV4-1,TGCGTCAGCAGCCCCGGACAGGGGGGAAACACCATATATTTT,CVSSPGQGGNTIYF
-,TRBJ1-4,-,TRBV6-1,TGTGCCAGCAGTGAAACTCGGGGAAGGGAAAAACTGTTTTTT,CASSETRGREKLFF
-,TRBJ1-1,-,TRBV20-1,TGCAGTGCCCCCAGGGGCACTGAAGCTTTCTTT,CSAPRGTEAFF
-,TRBJ2-6,few,TRBV12-3/TRBV12-4,TGTGCCAGCAGTTCCCTGAGTTTCTTCCGATCTGGGGCCAACGTCCTGACTTTC,CASSSLSFFRSGANVLTF
-,TRBJ1-3,-,TRBV20-1,TGCAGTGCTAGATGGGGGTACGGAAACACCATATATTTT,CSARWGYGNTIYF
-,TRBJ1-1,few,TRBV9,TGTGCCAGCAGACCCCACACGGCTAACACTGAAGCTTTCTTT,CASRPHTANTEAFF
TRBD1,TRBJ2-5,-,TRBV7-2,TGTGCCAGCAGCTTAGCCGGGACAGGGTGGGAGACCCAGTACTTC,CASSLAGTGWETQYF
TRBD1,TRBJ2-2,-,TRBV30,TGTGCCTGGGGGACAGGGAACACCGGGGAGCTGTTTTTT,CAWGTGNTGELFF
TRBD2,TRBJ2-3,-,TRBV5-1,TGCGCCAGCAGCTTGGAAGGCGGGGGGGCCGGCACAGATACGCAGTATTTT,CASSLEGGGAGTDTQYF
TRBD2,TRBJ2-5,-,TRBV4-1,TGCGCCAGCAGCCTGCAGCGGGGGCAGGAAGAGACCCAGTACTTC,CASSLQRGQEETQYF
TRBD2,TRBJ2-3,few,TRBV11-2,TGTGCCAGCAGCTTAGAGGAGCGGGGGCGGACAGATACGCAGTATTTT,CASSLEERGRTDTQYF
-,TRBJ2-1,few,TRBV3-1,TGTGCCAGCAGCCAAGGGTGGCTGCCGGAATATGAGCAGTTCTTC,CASSQGWLPEYEQFF
-,TRBJ2-1,-,TRBV20-1,TGCAGTGCTAGAAGGGCAGGGGGGTACAATGAGCAGTTCTTC,CSARRAGGYNEQFF
TRBD1,TRBJ2-7,-,TRBV29-1,TGCAGCGCCCAGAGGGACAGGGGTTACGAGCAGTACTTC,CSAQRDRGYEQYF
TRBD1,TRBJ2-7,-,TRBV6-5,TGTGCCAGCAGTTACTCGAGTCGGACAGGGGACACCTACGAGCAGTACTTC,CASSYSSRTGDTYEQYF
-,TRBJ1-2,-,TRBV3-1,TGTGCCAGCAGCCAATCCCAGGGTGTGGGAGCTAACTATGGCTACACCTTC,CASSQSQGVGANYGYTF